This TCR beta chain was sequenced in a study of T cell changes during pregnancy in multiple sclerosis. Profiling relied on immunoSEQ multiplex PCR, and the TCRdb table lists in-frame clones only, not all of them. The sample has roughly 40,000 clones, 92% seen once. Germline CDR1 is MDHEN and CDR2 is SYDVKM. The CDR3 runs to 15 residues. J gave up 5 bases and V 5 bases, and 9 bases lay outside the gene matches. This chain joins TRBV28 and TRBJ2-1; 7 bases agree with TRBD2. The sequenced sample was CD4+ T cells from peripheral blood mononuclear cells, obtained in the first trimester of pregnancy. The receptor was isolated from a female donor with multiple sclerosis, enrolled in a pregnancy study. The CDR3 loop is CASSTPGLTNNEQFF. The CDR3, as DNA: TGTGCCAGCAGTACGCCGGGACTAACAAACAATGAGCAGTTCTTC. Based on the CDR3 plus reference TRBV28 and TRBJ2-1, the full variable domain is DVKVTQSSRYLVKRTGEKVFLECVQDMDHENMFWYRQDPGLGLRLIYFSYDVKMKEKGDIPEGYSVSREKKERFSLILESASTNQTSMYLCASSTPGLTNNEQFFGPGTRLTVL.